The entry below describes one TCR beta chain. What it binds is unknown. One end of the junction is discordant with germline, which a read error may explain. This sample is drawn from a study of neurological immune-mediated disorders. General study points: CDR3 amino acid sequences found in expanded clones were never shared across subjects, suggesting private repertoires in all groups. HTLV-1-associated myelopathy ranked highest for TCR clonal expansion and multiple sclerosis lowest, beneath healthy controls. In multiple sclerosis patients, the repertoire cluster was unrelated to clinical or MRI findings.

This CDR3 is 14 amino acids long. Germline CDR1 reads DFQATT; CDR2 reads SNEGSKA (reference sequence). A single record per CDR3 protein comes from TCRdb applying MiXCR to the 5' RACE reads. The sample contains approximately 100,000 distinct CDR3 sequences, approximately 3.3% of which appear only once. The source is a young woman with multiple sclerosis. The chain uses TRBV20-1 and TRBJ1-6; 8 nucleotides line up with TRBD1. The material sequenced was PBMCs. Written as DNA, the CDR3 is TGCAGTGCGCCAGGGGGCGGGGATAATTCAACCCTCAACTTT. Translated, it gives CSAPGGGDNSTLNF.